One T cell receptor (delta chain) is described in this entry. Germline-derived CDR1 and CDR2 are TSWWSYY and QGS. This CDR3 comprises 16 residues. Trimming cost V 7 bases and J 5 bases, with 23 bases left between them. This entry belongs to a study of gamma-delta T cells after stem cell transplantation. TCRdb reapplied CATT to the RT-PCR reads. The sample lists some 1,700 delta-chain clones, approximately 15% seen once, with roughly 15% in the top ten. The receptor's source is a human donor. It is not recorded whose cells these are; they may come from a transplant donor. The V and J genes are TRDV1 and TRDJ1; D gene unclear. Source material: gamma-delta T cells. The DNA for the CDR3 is TGTGCTCTTGCTACCTCCCACGGCCTAGGCATAGATAAACTCATCTTT. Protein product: CALATSHGLGIDKLIF.